Given below is one TCR beta chain in context. What it recognizes is unknown. Each donor (without exception) was a healthy Caucasian. The sample comes from a study of identical twins. Regarding the study as a whole: Insertions were reduced in abundant cord blood beta clonotypes but not in memory repertoires.

The V gene lost 3 bases and the J gene lost 5 bases, with 13 bases spanning the gap. CDR3 length: 15 amino acids. A universal primer site came from template switching; cDNA carried unique molecular identifiers. From the 5' RACE reads, TCRdb called clonotypes with MiXCR, one entry per CDR3 protein. The table has around 1.7 million distinct CDR3 sequences, around 29% seen once; the top ten hold about 0.27%. This rearrangement joins TRBV12-3 or TRBV12-4 to TRBJ1-4; a weak D match, TRBD1 (6 bases). The sequence was collected from a newborn girl in good health. The sequencing input was cord blood. CDR3 sequence (DNA): TGTGCCAGCAGTTTTCAGCAGGGGTTAAATGAAAAACTGTTTTTT. Protein sequence: CASSFQQGLNEKLFF.